The 32 T cell receptor beta chains listed next were all sequenced from one sample in a study of shared clonotypes between healthy human individuals. Naive CD8 cells were CD45RO-negative, positively selected for CCR7, excluding terminally differentiated effector memory CD45RA+ cells. Repertoires were generated with immunoSEQ multiplex PCR, while TCRdb's copy carries only in-frame clones and drops some. The data contain about 680,000 clones, just over 90% of them singletons. The specimen sequenced was naive CD8+ T cells sorted from blood. Receptors originate from a man aged 25-40 years in good health.

The chain links TRBV7-9 to TRBJ2-3; D call uncertain. The V and J ends lost 2 bases and 4 bases respectively, with 4 bases between them. The CDR3 has 12 amino acids. Germline assignment: CDR1 SEHNR and CDR2 FQNEAQ (reference sequence). CDR3 residues: CASSLFADTQYF. In DNA form, the CDR3 reads TGTGCCAGCAGCTTATTCGCAGATACGCAGTATTTT.

The chain uses TRBV11-2 and TRBJ2-1; 9 nucleotides agree with TRBD2. V lost 2 bases, J lost 5 bases, and 7 bases stayed unmatched. Looked up from germline, CDR1 is SGHAT and CDR2 is FQNNGV. The CDR3 sequence is 16 residues long. In nucleotides, the CDR3 is TGTGCCAGCAGCTTAAGGTTAGCGGGAGTTAACAATGAGCAGTTCTTC. Translating gives CASSLRLAGVNNEQFF.

The sample holds a few counts of this clone. The chain links TRBV4-2 to TRBJ2-1; 16 bases are shared with TRBD2. Unmatched junction bases numbered 19, after V lost 0 bases and J lost 5 bases. Germline loops: CDR1 LGHNA, CDR2 YNFKEQ. CDR3 length: 23 amino acids. CDR3 DNA sequence: TGTGCCAGCAGCCAAGACGGGCGCTTGGGACTAGCGGGAGGGCGGGGCCCCCACAATGAGCAGTTCTTC. It encodes CASSQDGRLGLAGGRGPHNEQFF.

V and J are TRBV6-6 and TRBJ2-7, with 7 bases matching TRBD1. Germline values: CDR1 MNHNY, CDR2 SVGAGI (reference sequence). CDR3 length equals 12 residues. Germline trimming cut 5 bases from V and 5 bases from J; bases unmatched to any gene: 3. CDR3 nucleotide sequence: TGTGCCAGCAGTGGGACAGCCGACGAGCAGTACTTC. Protein product: CASSGTADEQYF.

The chain links TRBV29-1 to TRBJ2-1; 10 bases line up with TRBD2. The V gene's germline CDR1 is SQVTM and CDR2 ANQGSEA. J gave up 7 bases and V 3 bases, and 6 bases lay outside the gene matches. This CDR3 is 14 amino acids long. Here the CDR3 reads CSVDWGLATNEQFF. In nucleotides, the CDR3 is TGCAGCGTTGATTGGGGACTAGCGACGAATGAGCAGTTCTTC.

This clone was detected only once. V usage is TRBV27 and J usage is TRBJ2-5, with a possible D match to TRBD1 (5 bases). The V gene lost 3 bases and the J gene lost 3 bases, with 11 bases spanning the gap. Per the germline V gene, CDR1 is MNHEY and CDR2 is SMNVEV (reference sequence). The CDR3 spans 14 residues. The CDR3 loop reads CASSFTGSKETQYF. As DNA, the CDR3 is TGTGCCAGCAGTTTTACAGGATCGAAAGAGACCCAGTACTTC.

V is TRBV6-1 and J is TRBJ2-7; 7 nucleotides agree with TRBD1. J gave up 4 bases and V 0 bases, and 9 bases lay outside the gene matches. This CDR3 region has 16 residues. Germline CDR1 MNHNS, CDR2 SASEGT. The CDR3 DNA follows: TGTGCCAGCAGTGAAGCCCCGGGACAGACCTTTTACGAGCAGTACTTC. Translating gives CASSEAPGQTFYEQYF.

The rearrangement joins TRBV27 to TRBJ2-1; the match to TRBD2 covers 8 bases. The germline V gene has CDR1 MNHEY and CDR2 SMNVEV (reference sequence). J lost 1 base, V lost 0 bases, and 14 bases had no gene match. The CDR3 covers 20 residues. For the CDR3, the DNA is TGTGCCAGCAGTTTATCGGAGGGACTAGTGGGGCCTGATTCCTACAATGAGCAGTTCTTC. As protein: CASSLSEGLVGPDSYNEQFF.

J is TRBJ2-7 and V is TRBV27, with 9 bases aligning to TRBD2. The CDR3 is made up of 21 amino acids. With 0 bases clipped from V and 0 bases from J, the junction kept 18 bases outside the gene matches. Per the germline V gene, CDR1 is MNHEY and CDR2 is SMNVEV (reference sequence). The CDR3 reads CASSLSRREGTLPSSSYEQYF. The CDR3 DNA reads as TGTGCCAGCAGTTTATCGAGGCGGGAGGGGACGTTACCCTCTAGCTCCTACGAGCAGTACTTC.

This chain connects TRBV7-9 to TRBJ1-6; 9 bases fit TRBD1. This CDR3 is 16 amino acids long. Germline V gene sequence: CDR1 SEHNR, CDR2 FQNEAQ (reference sequence). V was pared by 7 bases and J by 9 bases, with 13 bases of the junction left unmatched. The CDR3 nucleotides read TGTGCCAGCAACCCACCGACTATGACAGGGGGTTCACCCCTCCACTTT. Protein: CASNPPTMTGGSPLHF. The variable domain in full, with the rest retrieved from reference TRBV7-9 and TRBJ1-6, is DTGVSQNPRHKITKRGQNVTFRCDPISEHNRLYWYRQTLGQGPEFLTYFQNEAQLEKSRLLSDRFSAERPKGSFSTLEIQRTEQGDSAMYLCASNPPTMTGGSPLHFGNGTRLTVT.

This chain links TRBV7-9 with TRBJ2-7, with 7 bases lining up with TRBD1. J gave up 7 bases and V 4 bases, and 10 bases lay outside the gene matches. CDR3 length equals 14 residues. Germline assignment: CDR1 SEHNR and CDR2 FQNEAQ (reference sequence). The CDR3 coding sequence is TGTGCCAGCAGCTCGGGACAGAGACTCTTGGAGCAGTACTTC. Amino acids: CASSSGQRLLEQYF. The full variable domain, its missing parts supplied by reference TRBV7-9 and TRBJ2-7, is DTGVSQNPRHKITKRGQNVTFRCDPISEHNRLYWYRQTLGQGPEFLTYFQNEAQLEKSRLLSDRFSAERPKGSFSTLEIQRTEQGDSAMYLCASSSGQRLLEQYFGPGTRLTVT.

The chain recombines TRBV5-6 with TRBJ2-7; 7 positions agree with TRBD2. V shed 2 bases and J 2 bases; nucleotides not matched to a gene: 7. The CDR3 has 15 residues. CDR1 is SGHDT and CDR2 is YYEEEE in the germline V gene. The CDR3 nucleotides are TGTGCCAGCAGCTTAGATACTAGCGCTACCTACGAGCAGTACTTC. It codes for CASSLDTSATYEQYF.

The J gene is TRBJ2-1, the V gene TRBV7-6, with a possible D match to TRBD2 (7 bases). Per the germline V gene, CDR1 is SGHVS and CDR2 is FNYEAQ. With 4 bases removed from V and 6 bases from J, the gap between germline ends came to 16 bases. The CDR3 has 15 amino acids. CDR3 sequence: CASSWTSGGPNEQFF. CDR3 nucleotides: TGTGCCAGCAGCTGGACTAGTGGGGGGCCCAATGAGCAGTTCTTC.

V gene TRBV27 combines with J gene TRBJ2-7; TRBD2 matches at 11 bases. CDR1 is MNHEY and CDR2 is SMNVEV in the germline V gene (reference sequence). The CDR3 runs to 13 residues. Unmatched junction bases numbered 4, after V lost 6 bases and J lost 6 bases. CDR3 residues: CASRLAGVAEQYF. The CDR3 DNA follows: TGTGCCAGCAGACTAGCGGGAGTCGCCGAGCAGTACTTC.

V gene TRBV7-9 combines with J gene TRBJ1-3, with D hard to call. This CDR3 has 13 amino acids. The V gene's germline CDR1 is SEHNR and CDR2 FQNEAQ (reference sequence). Trimming pared 5 bases from V and 6 bases from J, leaving 11 bases between. Here the CDR3 DNA reads TGTGCCAGCAGCCCAACGGTTGCAAACACCATATATTTT. The encoded protein is CASSPTVANTIYF.

V and J are TRBV7-2 and TRBJ2-3; 12 bases align to TRBD2. Germline CDR1 is SGHTA and CDR2 is FQGNSA. J gave up 2 bases and V 5 bases, and 5 bases lay outside the gene matches. The CDR3 runs to 16 residues. The CDR3 loop is CASSIGLAGITDTQYF. As DNA, the CDR3 is TGTGCCAGCAGCATCGGACTAGCGGGAATCACAGATACGCAGTATTTT.

V and J are TRBV10-3 and TRBJ2-1; 13 nucleotides line up with TRBD2. V lost 2 bases to trimming and J lost 8 bases; unmatched junction nucleotides: 9. The CDR3 totals 17 residues. Germline values: CDR1 ENHRY, CDR2 SYGVKD. The CDR3: CAISEATGLAGWDEQFF. CDR3 in DNA: TGTGCCATCAGTGAGGCAACGGGACTAGCGGGATGGGATGAGCAGTTCTTC.

The chain combines TRBV10-3 with TRBJ2-1; the match to TRBD2 covers 12 bases. CDR1 is ENHRY and CDR2 is SYGVKD in the germline V gene. Trimming cost V 10 bases and J 4 bases; bases outside gene matches: 8. The length of the CDR3 is 15 residues. The CDR3 loop reads CATENGLAGYNEQFF. CDR3 bases: TGTGCCACCGAAAACGGACTAGCGGGATACAATGAGCAGTTCTTC.

This rearrangement joins TRBV25-1 to TRBJ2-4, with 8 bases that match TRBD1. The CDR3 is 12 amino acids. V dropped 5 bases and J dropped 13; count of bases not matched to a gene: 7. Per germline, CDR1 MGHDK and CDR2 SYGVNS. The CDR3 protein is CASSTLRGRQYF. DNA of the CDR3: TGTGCCAGCAGTACACTCAGGGGGCGGCAGTACTTC.

This clone turned up a few times. The chain recombines TRBV19 with TRBJ1-1; a possible D gene is TRBD1 (6 bases). CDR1 and CDR2 (germline): LNHDA, SQIVND (reference sequence). The CDR3 spans 15 residues. The V end was cut by 3 bases, the J end by 4 bases, with 15 bases between. The CDR3 here is CASSIWWTDVTEAFF. CDR3 DNA: TGTGCCAGTAGTATTTGGTGGACAGACGTCACTGAAGCTTTCTTT.

V gene TRBV7-3 combines with J gene TRBJ2-1; D possibly matches TRBD1 or TRBD2 (5 bases each). V was cut by 4 bases and J by 6 bases, with 16 bases left in between. CDR3 length: 15 residues. CDR1 and CDR2 (germline): SGHTA, FQGTGA. The CDR3 region has the DNA TGTGCCAGCAGCTCGAGAACGTACGGGACCAATGAGCAGTTCTTC. Translation gives CASSSRTYGTNEQFF.

This sequence joins TRBV28 and TRBJ1-5; the D is unclear. Germline V gives CDR1 MDHEN, CDR2 SYDVKM. This CDR3 has 13 residues. Trimming pared 3 bases from V and 0 bases from J, leaving 3 bases between. The CDR3 DNA sequence: TGTGCCAGCAGTTTGGGTAGCAATCAGCCCCAGCATTTT. Translating gives CASSLGSNQPQHF.

The chain is built from TRBV7-9 and TRBJ2-5; 7 bases agree with TRBD2. The germline gives CDR1 SEHNR, CDR2 FQNEAQ (reference sequence). This CDR3 spans 14 amino acids. The V and J ends lost 5 bases and 5 bases, in that order; junction bases with no gene match: 8. The DNA of the CDR3 is TGTGCCAGCAGCCCTAGCGGCTTTAAGGAGACCCAGTACTTC. Its protein product is CASSPSGFKETQYF.

The chain links TRBV7-9 to TRBJ1-2, with D uncertain. Per germline, CDR1 SEHNR and CDR2 FQNEAQ (reference sequence). V shed 6 bases and J shed 4 bases, with 15 bases lying between them. This CDR3 region has 14 residues. CDR3: CASSPGVITYGYTF. The CDR3 nucleotides read TGTGCCAGCAGTCCAGGTGTGATAACCTATGGCTACACCTTC.

This sequence joins TRBV9 and TRBJ2-3; D call uncertain. This CDR3 spans 10 amino acids. The germline V and J ends were trimmed by 4 bases and 12 bases, with 9 bases remaining between them. Germline V lookup: CDR1 SGDLS, CDR2 YYNGEE. The CDR3 DNA sequence: TGTGCCAGCAGCCCGCGGCCCCAGTATTTT. This gives the protein CASSPRPQYF.

The chain employs TRBV27 and TRBJ2-7; 9 nucleotides match TRBD2. Trimming removed 2 bases from V and 6 bases from J; junction bases left unmatched: 5. Germline CDR1 is MNHEY and CDR2 is SMNVEV (reference sequence). This CDR3 comprises 14 residues. CDR3 nucleotides: TGTGCCAGCAGTTTAGGCGGGAGGGGGCGCGAGCAGTACTTC. Its translation is CASSLGGRGREQYF.

The chain is built from TRBV9 and TRBJ2-3; maybe TRBD1 (5 bases). This CDR3 comprises 14 residues. Germline V lookup: CDR1 SGDLS, CDR2 YYNGEE. The V gene lost 6 bases and the J gene lost 4 bases, with 15 bases spanning the gap. The CDR3 loop is CASNKGVPADTQYF. The DNA of the CDR3 is TGTGCCAGCAACAAAGGGGTTCCCGCAGATACGCAGTATTTT.

This rearrangement joins TRBV5-4 to TRBJ1-2; D is ambiguous. The CDR3 loop spans 13 amino acids. V was cut by 0 bases and J by 8 bases, with 11 bases left in between. Germline-derived CDR1 and CDR2 are SGHNT and YYREEE (reference sequence). CDR3 bases: TGTGCCAGCAGCTTGGGGTTTGCGGAGGGCTACACCTTC. This codes for CASSLGFAEGYTF. Full variable domain (outside the CDR3, taken from reference TRBV5-4 and TRBJ1-2): ETGVTQSPTHLIKTRGQQVTLRCSSQSGHNTVSWYQQALGQGPQFIFQYYREEENGRGNFPPRFSGLQFPNYSSELNVNALELDDSALYLCASSLGFAEGYTFGSGTRLTVV.

The chain has TRBV28 and TRBJ2-6; either TRBD1 or TRBD2 may supply D (6 bases each). This CDR3 is built from 17 residues. V lost 3 bases and J 1 base, leaving 13 bases between the germline ends. Per the germline V gene, CDR1 is MDHEN and CDR2 is SYDVKM. The CDR3 DNA follows: TGTGCCAGCAGTTTTGTAGGGGGGTTTTCTGGGGCCAACGTCCTGACTTTC. This gives the protein CASSFVGGFSGANVLTF.

The V gene is TRBV7-2, the J gene TRBJ1-5; D is unclear. This CDR3 spans 13 amino acids. Trimming stripped 0 bases from V and 0 bases from J, with 0 bases between. Germline V gene data show CDR1 as SGHTA and CDR2 as FQGNSA. This CDR3 reads CASSLASNQPQHF. The CDR3 DNA sequence: TGTGCCAGCAGCTTAGCTAGCAATCAGCCCCAGCATTTT.

The chain recombines TRBV5-1 with TRBJ2-7, with 7 bases fitting TRBD1. The CDR3 extends over 20 amino acids. Germline CDR1 SGHRS, CDR2 YFSETQ. The junction had 22 bases not matched to a gene; V was cut back by 4 bases and J by 0 bases. The CDR3 coding sequence is TGCGCCAGCAGCCTTCTCCCTTCCGGGACAGAGCCTTCTTACTCCTACGAGCAGTACTTC. Translating gives CASSLLPSGTEPSYSYEQYF.

The V and J genes are TRBV28 and TRBJ2-7, with unresolved D. V was cut by 8 bases and J by 0 bases, with 11 bases left in between. This CDR3 has 13 amino acids. Germline CDR1 reads MDHEN; CDR2 reads SYDVKM. The CDR3 protein is CASQERSSYEQYF. CDR3 nucleotides: TGTGCCAGCCAGGAGCGTAGCTCCTACGAGCAGTACTTC.